This T cell receptor beta chain came from a study of identical twins. Study-wide findings and caveats: There was more out-of-frame TCR alpha sharing in monozygotic twins than models estimated. Twin-shared out-of-frame alpha sequences showed excess low generation probability. Insertion counts were lower in abundant cord blood beta clonotypes, a trend that memory repertoires did not show.

Germline CDR1 DFQATT, CDR2 SNEGSKA (reference sequence). The CDR3 is 15 amino acids. With V trimmed by 6 bases and J by 10 bases, 16 bases remained unmatched. TCRdb re-called the 5' RACE reads with MiXCR, one entry per CDR3 protein. The sample lists 200,000 to 250,000 distinct CDR3 sequences; roughly 12% were seen once. Worth noting for this clonotype: The antigen is unknown.

The same sample was also studied in work on yellow fever vaccine responses in identical twins.

This receptor was obtained from a woman under 30 in good health. This sequence joins TRBV20-1 and TRBJ2-1, with 9 bases identical to TRBD2. The sequencing sample was made of memory (CD45RO+) T cells sorted from blood. The CDR3 sequence: CSALGPSGTSGEQFF. DNA for the CDR3: TGCAGTGCGCTAGGGCCTAGCGGGACCTCGGGGGAGCAGTTCTTC.